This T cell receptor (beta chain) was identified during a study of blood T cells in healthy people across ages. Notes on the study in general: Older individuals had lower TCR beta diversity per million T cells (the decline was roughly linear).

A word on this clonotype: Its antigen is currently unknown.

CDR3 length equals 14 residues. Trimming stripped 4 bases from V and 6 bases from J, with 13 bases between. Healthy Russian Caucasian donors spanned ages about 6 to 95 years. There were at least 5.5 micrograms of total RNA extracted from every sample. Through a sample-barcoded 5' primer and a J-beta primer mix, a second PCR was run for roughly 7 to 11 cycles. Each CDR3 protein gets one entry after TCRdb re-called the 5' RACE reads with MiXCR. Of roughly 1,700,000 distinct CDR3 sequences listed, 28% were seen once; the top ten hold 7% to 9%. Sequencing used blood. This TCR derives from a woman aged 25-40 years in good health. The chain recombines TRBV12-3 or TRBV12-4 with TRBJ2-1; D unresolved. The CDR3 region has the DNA TGTGCCAGCAGTTGGTCAATAGAGGCCAATGAGCAGTTCTTC. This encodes CASSWSIEANEQFF.